These T cell receptor beta chains were read from a single sample in a study of persistence of HIV-infected CD4 T cells. No antigen is known for these receptors. Here immunoSEQ multiplex PCR was the method, and the copy in TCRdb shows in-frame clones only, minus some. Seen here are over 10,000 clones, 60% to 80% observed once, and the top ten hold 6.9%. Here the sequenced sample was CD4+ T cells sorted from PBMCs after roughly 18-hour stimulation, taken from a patient who received antiretroviral therapy. These TCRs come from an adult man with HIV who was CMV-seropositive. CDR3s include the opening cysteine and the closing phenylalanine or tryptophan. D genes are given only for firm matches. A clone size is listed for some rows: how often the clone was seen (once, few, many), or a class if it is expanded.

>TRBJ1-4|few|TRBV3-1/TRBV3-2|TRBD1
TGTGCCAGCAGCCCGAGAACCGGGACAGGGAATGAAAAACTGTTTTTT
CASSPRTGTGNEKLFF
>TRBJ2-1|.|TRBV5-4|.
TGTGCCAGCAGCTTGGAGGGCCGACGAAACAATGAGCAGTTCTTC
CASSLEGRRNNEQFF
>TRBJ1-6|.|TRBV5-1|.
TGCGCCAGCAGCCTGGGCAGGGATTCACCCCTCCACTTT
CASSLGRDSPLHF
>TRBJ1-2|.|TRBV5-5|TRBD1
TGTGCCAGCAGCTTGGCCGCAGGGGGCGGTTTTGGCTACACCTTC
CASSLAAGGGFGYTF
>TRBJ2-7|.|TRBV18|TRBD1
TGTGCCAGCTCAGAAACCGGGACAGGGGGATACGAGCAGTACTTC
CASSETGTGGYEQYF
>TRBJ2-4|few|TRBV5-6|.
TGTGCCAGCAGCTTTCTTTCCGGTGGAGGCAAAAACATTCAGTACTTC
CASSFLSGGGKNIQYF
>TRBJ2-3|medium-sized|TRBV27|TRBD2
TGTGCCAGCAGTTTATCGGGGACTAGGTATCGCACAGATACGCAGTATTTT
CASSLSGTRYRTDTQYF
>TRBJ1-6|few|TRBV14|TRBD1
TGTGCCAGCAGCCAAGGTTCCATTACAGGGGGCGCGGGAAATTCACCCCTCCACTTT
CASSQGSITGGAGNSPLHF
>TRBJ1-2|.|TRBV5-1|.
TGCGCCAGCAGCTTGGAGGGCTATGGCTACACCTTC
CASSLEGYGYTF
>TRBJ1-4|.|TRBV5-1|TRBD1
TGCGCCAGCAGCCTCGACAGGGGGCGCAATGAAAAACTGTTTTTT
CASSLDRGRNEKLFF
>TRBJ2-5|once|TRBV3-1/TRBV3-2|.
TGTGCCAGCAGCCAAGGGCTTCGAGAGACCCAGTACTTC
CASSQGLRETQYF
>TRBJ2-1|.|TRBV3-1/TRBV3-2|.
TGTGCCAGCAGCCGTAAGGGTAGAAGTAGCGAGGAGTTCTTC
CASSRKGRSSEEFF
>TRBJ1-6|.|TRBV20-1|TRBD1
TGCAGTGCTAGTAAGGTGGGACAGGCCTATTCACCCCTCCACTTT
CSASKVGQAYSPLHF
>TRBJ2-3|few|TRBV7-9|.
TGTGCCAGCAGCTTGGGCACAGGGAGGTCAGATACGCAGTATTTT
CASSLGTGRSDTQYF
>TRBJ1-4|once|TRBV18|.
TGTGCCAGCTCACCACAGAGAACTAATGAAAAACTGTTTTTT
CASSPQRTNEKLFF